A selection of T cell receptor beta chains follows, all from one sample in a study of regulatory and conventional T cells in RAG deficiency. The repertoire was sequenced with immunoSEQ multiplex PCR; TCRdb's copy has only in-frame clones and lacks some. The sample has tens of thousands of clones, 75% to 95% seen once. This sample was also put to use in a study of regulatory T cells.

The specimen was Tregs sorted from blood. These receptor sequences come from a human donor in good health. CDR3s leave out the opening cysteine and the closing phenylalanine or tryptophan. Some rows mark clone size as missing; the rest say once, few, many or name a class of expanded clone.

V gene: TRBV9
clone size: .
J gene: TRBJ1-6
CDR3 protein: ASSVTGGANSPLH

V gene: TRBV5-1
clone size: .
J gene: TRBJ1-5
CDR3 protein: ASSRDSNQPQH

V gene: TRBV7-9
clone size: .
J gene: TRBJ2-5
CDR3 protein: ASSLMASLYQETQY

V gene: TRBV5-1
clone size: .
J gene: TRBJ2-1
CDR3 protein: ASSLGAASYNEQF

V gene: TRBV5-4
clone size: .
J gene: TRBJ2-1
CDR3 protein: ASSSGLAGVFAYNEQF

V gene: TRBV2
clone size: .
J gene: TRBJ1-5
CDR3 protein: ASSVDSINQPQH

V gene: TRBV19
clone size: .
J gene: TRBJ1-1
CDR3 protein: ASTSGGKNTEAF

V gene: TRBV5-4
clone size: .
J gene: TRBJ2-5
CDR3 protein: ASSPGQQETQY

V gene: TRBV5-5
clone size: .
J gene: TRBJ1-1
CDR3 protein: ASSLYGDTEAF

V gene: TRBV10-3
clone size: .
J gene: TRBJ2-7
CDR3 protein: AISEPSGGSYEQY

V gene: TRBV9
clone size: .
J gene: TRBJ2-1
CDR3 protein: ASSVVASEVHEQF

V gene: TRBV5-1
clone size: .
J gene: TRBJ2-2
CDR3 protein: ASRSGTGTGELF

V gene: TRBV5-1
clone size: .
J gene: TRBJ1-3
CDR3 protein: ASSWASGFGNTIY

V gene: TRBV7-6
clone size: .
J gene: TRBJ1-1
CDR3 protein: ASSLRDRVSEAF

V gene: TRBV6-1
clone size: .
J gene: TRBJ2-7
CDR3 protein: ATGGSAGLGEQY

V gene: TRBV2
clone size: .
J gene: TRBJ1-6
CDR3 protein: ASRRVENSPLH

V gene: TRBV27
clone size: .
J gene: TRBJ2-6
CDR3 protein: ASSLPTGSGANVLT

V gene: TRBV11-2
clone size: .
J gene: TRBJ1-1
CDR3 protein: ASSLDRNTEAF

V gene: TRBV5-4
clone size: once
J gene: TRBJ2-7
CDR3 protein: ASSWTGSYEQY

V gene: TRBV7-2
clone size: .
J gene: TRBJ1-6
CDR3 protein: ASSWILTGDDSPLH

V gene: TRBV2
clone size: .
J gene: TRBJ1-4
CDR3 protein: ASTLQGSESEKLF

V gene: TRBV30
clone size: .
J gene: TRBJ2-2
CDR3 protein: ASRRGLAGAGELF

V gene: TRBV7-2
clone size: .
J gene: TRBJ2-1
CDR3 protein: ASSRLRADEQF

V gene: TRBV6-1
clone size: .
J gene: TRBJ2-3
CDR3 protein: ASSEGWTSGYTDTQY

V gene: TRBV5-4
clone size: .
J gene: TRBJ2-1
CDR3 protein: ASSPGLVRDEQF

V gene: TRBV18
clone size: .
J gene: TRBJ1-4
CDR3 protein: ASSRGSNEKLF

V gene: TRBV29-1
clone size: .
J gene: TRBJ2-3
CDR3 protein: SVSDRGSTDTQY

V gene: TRBV19
clone size: .
J gene: TRBJ1-1
CDR3 protein: ASSKGTPEAF

V gene: TRBV29-1
clone size: .
J gene: TRBJ2-3
CDR3 protein: SVEGDRSSTDTQY